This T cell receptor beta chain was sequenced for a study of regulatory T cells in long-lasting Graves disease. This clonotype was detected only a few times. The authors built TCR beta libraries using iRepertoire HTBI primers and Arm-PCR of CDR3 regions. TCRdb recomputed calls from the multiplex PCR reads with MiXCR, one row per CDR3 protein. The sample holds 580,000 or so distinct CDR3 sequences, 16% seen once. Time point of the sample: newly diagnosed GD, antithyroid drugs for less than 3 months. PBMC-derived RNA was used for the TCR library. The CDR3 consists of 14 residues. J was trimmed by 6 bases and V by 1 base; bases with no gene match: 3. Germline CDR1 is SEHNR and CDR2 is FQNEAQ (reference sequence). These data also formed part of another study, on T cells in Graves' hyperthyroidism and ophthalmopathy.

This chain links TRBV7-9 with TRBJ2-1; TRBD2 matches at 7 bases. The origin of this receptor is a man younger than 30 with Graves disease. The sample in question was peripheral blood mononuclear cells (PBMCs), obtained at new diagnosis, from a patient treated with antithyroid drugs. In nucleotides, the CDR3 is TGTGCCAGCAGCTTAGGTGGGAGGGCCAATGAGCAGTTCTTC. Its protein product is CASSLGGRANEQFF.